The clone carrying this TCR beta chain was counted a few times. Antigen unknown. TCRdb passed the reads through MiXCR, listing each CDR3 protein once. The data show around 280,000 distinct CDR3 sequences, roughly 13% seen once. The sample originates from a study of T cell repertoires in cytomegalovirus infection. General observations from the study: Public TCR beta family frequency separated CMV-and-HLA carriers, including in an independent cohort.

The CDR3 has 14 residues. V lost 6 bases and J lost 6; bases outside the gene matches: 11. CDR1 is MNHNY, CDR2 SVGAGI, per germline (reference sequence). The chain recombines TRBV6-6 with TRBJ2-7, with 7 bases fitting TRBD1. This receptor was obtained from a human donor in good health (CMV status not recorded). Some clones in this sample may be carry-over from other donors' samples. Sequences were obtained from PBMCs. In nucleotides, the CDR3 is TGTGCCAGCAGGTGGGGCAAAGAGGGGGCCGAGCAGTACTTC. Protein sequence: CASRWGKEGAEQYF.